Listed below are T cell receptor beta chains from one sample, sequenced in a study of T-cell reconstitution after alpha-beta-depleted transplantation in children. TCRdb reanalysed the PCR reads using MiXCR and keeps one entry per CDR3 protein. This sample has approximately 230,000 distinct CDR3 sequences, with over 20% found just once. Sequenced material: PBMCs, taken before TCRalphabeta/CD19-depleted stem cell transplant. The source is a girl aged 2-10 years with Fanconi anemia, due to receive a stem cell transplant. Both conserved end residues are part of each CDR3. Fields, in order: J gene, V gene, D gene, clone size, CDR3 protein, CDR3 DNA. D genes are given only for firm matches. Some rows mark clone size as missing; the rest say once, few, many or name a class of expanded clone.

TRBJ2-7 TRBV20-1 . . CSAPNTYEQYF TGCAGTGCGCCAAATACCTACGAGCAGTACTTC
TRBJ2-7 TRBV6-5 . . CASSYSNNDYEQYF TGTGCCAGCAGTTACTCCAACAACGATTACGAGCAGTACTTC
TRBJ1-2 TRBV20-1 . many CSAREQHYGYTF TGCAGTGCTAGAGAACAGCACTATGGCTACACCTTC
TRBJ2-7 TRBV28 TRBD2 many CASSPTGLAAYEQYF TGTGCCAGCAGCCCCACCGGACTAGCGGCCTACGAGCAGTACTTC
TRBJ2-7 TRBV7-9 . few CASSLGAGLYEQYF TGTGCCAGCAGCTTAGGTGCTGGGCTCTACGAGCAGTACTTC
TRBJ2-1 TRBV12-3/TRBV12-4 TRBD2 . CASSTTSWEVYNEQFF TGTGCCAGCAGTACGACTAGCTGGGAGGTCTACAATGAGCAGTTCTTC
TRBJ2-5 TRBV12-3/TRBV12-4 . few CASSRRVVSEETQYF TGTGCCAGCAGCCGCCGGGTAGTATCGGAGGAGACCCAGTACTTC
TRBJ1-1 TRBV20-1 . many CSAPRRFEAFF TGCAGTGCTCCCCGACGGTTTGAAGCTTTCTTT
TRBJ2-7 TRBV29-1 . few CSVEDVIGTDSYEQYF TGCAGCGTTGAAGACGTCATAGGGACTGACTCCTACGAGCAGTACTTC
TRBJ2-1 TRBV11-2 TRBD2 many CASTIPGLAGNEQFF TGTGCCAGCACCATACCGGGACTAGCAGGCAATGAGCAGTTCTTC
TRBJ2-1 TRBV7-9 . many CASSLLAGHEQFF TGTGCCAGCAGCTTACTCGCAGGCCATGAGCAGTTCTTC
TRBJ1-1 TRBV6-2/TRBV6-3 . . CASSYSRAGGAYTEAFF TGTGCCAGCAGTTATTCAAGAGCGGGGGGCGCGTACACTGAAGCTTTCTTT
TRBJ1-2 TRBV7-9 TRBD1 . CASSLGQGIRGYTF TGTGCCAGCAGCTTAGGACAGGGAATAAGGGGCTACACCTTC
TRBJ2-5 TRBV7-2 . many CASSRTGAETQYF TGTGCCAGCAGCCGTACAGGAGCGGAGACCCAGTACTTC
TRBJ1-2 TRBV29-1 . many CSVLTGNYGYTF TGCAGCGTTTTGACAGGAAACTATGGCTACACCTTC
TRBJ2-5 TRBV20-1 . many CSAQLGVQETQYF TGCAGTGCCCAGCTAGGCGTCCAAGAGACCCAGTACTTC
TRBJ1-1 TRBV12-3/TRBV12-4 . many CASTKSRDTEAFF TGTGCCAGCACAAAATCCAGGGACACTGAAGCTTTCTTT
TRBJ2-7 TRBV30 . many CAWSWAGIYEQYF TGTGCCTGGAGCTGGGCAGGCATCTACGAGCAGTACTTC
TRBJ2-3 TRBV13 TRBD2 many CASSFTLAGDTQYF TGTGCCAGCAGCTTTACACTAGCGGGAGATACGCAGTATTTT
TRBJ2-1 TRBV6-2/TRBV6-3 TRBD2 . CASSYRLARFF TGTGCCAGCAGTTATAGACTAGCGAGGTTCTTC
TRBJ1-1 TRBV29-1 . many CSVHRQVNTEAFF TGCAGCGTCCACAGGCAAGTGAACACTGAAGCTTTCTTT
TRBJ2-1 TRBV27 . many CASSLSLGLTYNEQFF TGTGCCAGCAGTTTAAGTCTGGGATTGACCTACAATGAGCAGTTCTTC
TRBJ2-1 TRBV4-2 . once CASSQEGARNNEQFF TGTGCCAGCAGCCAAGAAGGCGCCCGGAACAATGAGCAGTTCTTC
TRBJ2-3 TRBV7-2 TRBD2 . CASRKRESTDTQYF TGTGCCAGCAGGAAGCGGGAGAGCACAGATACGCAGTATTTT
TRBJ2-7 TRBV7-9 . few CASSYTGRNEQVDF TGTGCCAGCAGCTACACCGGCCGGAACGAGCAAGTAGACTTC
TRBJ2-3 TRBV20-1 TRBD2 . CSAARLAGLHTQYF TGCAGTGCTGCCCGACTAGCGGGACTGCATACGCAGTATTTT
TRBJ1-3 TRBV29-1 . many CSVDVGGNTIYF TGCAGCGTTGATGTGGGTGGAAACACCATATATTTT
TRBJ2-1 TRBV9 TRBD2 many CASSVRLAGDNEQFF TGTGCCAGCAGCGTCAGACTAGCGGGGGACAATGAGCAGTTCTTC
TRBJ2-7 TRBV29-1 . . CSVDPDGLSYEQYF TGCAGCGTAGACCCGGACGGACTCTCCTACGAGCAGTACTTC
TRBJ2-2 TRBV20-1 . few CSARDYPGELFF TGCAGTGCTAGAGACTATCCCGGGGAGCTGTTTTTT
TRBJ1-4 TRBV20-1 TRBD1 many CSARAPGQYEKLFF TGCAGTGCTAGAGCCCCGGGACAGTATGAAAAACTGTTTTTT
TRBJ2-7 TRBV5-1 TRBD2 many CASRAKERGAWEQYF TGCGCCAGCAGGGCTAAGGAGCGGGGGGCTTGGGAGCAGTACTTC
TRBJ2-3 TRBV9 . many CASSLNDPTDTQYF TGTGCCAGCAGCTTAAACGACCCCACAGATACGCAGTATTTT
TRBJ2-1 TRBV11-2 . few CASSFPSAFSSYNEQFF TGTGCCAGCAGCTTCCCTAGCGCTTTTAGCTCCTACAATGAGCAGTTCTTC
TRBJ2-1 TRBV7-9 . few CASSPRHLNEQFF TGTGCCAGCAGCCCACGACACCTCAATGAGCAGTTCTTC
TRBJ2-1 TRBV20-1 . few CSARAEGGRFF TGCAGTGCTAGAGCCGAGGGGGGTAGATTCTTC
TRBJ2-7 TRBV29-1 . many CSVAYLSGTSYEQYF TGCAGCGTTGCGTATCTAAGCGGCACCTCCTACGAGCAGTACTTC
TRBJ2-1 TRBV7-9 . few CASSLHVTVPYNEQFF TGTGCCAGCAGCTTACATGTGACAGTGCCCTACAATGAGCAGTTCTTC
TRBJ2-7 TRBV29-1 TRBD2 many CSARLAGDHEQYF TGCAGCGCAAGACTAGCGGGAGACCACGAGCAGTACTTC
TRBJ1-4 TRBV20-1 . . CSARWGTTNEKLFF TGCAGTGCACGATGGGGAACAACTAATGAAAAACTGTTTTTT
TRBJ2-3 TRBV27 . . CASSFGGSGPSTDTQYF TGTGCCAGCAGTTTCGGGGGAAGCGGCCCTAGCACAGATACGCAGTATTTT
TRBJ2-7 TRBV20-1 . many CSARAKFEQYF TGCAGTGCTAGGGCGAAATTCGAGCAGTACTTC
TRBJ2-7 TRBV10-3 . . CASQGLGRGDEQYF TGTGCCTCCCAGGGCCTAGGCAGGGGAGACGAGCAGTACTTC
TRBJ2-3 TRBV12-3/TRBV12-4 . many CASGGRASVTDTQYF TGTGCCAGTGGGGGCAGGGCTAGCGTCACAGATACGCAGTATTTT
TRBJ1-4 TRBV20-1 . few CSARAGTTATNEKLFF TGCAGTGCTAGAGCAGGGACAACCGCAACTAATGAAAAACTGTTTTTT
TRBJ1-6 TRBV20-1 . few CSASNKINSPLHF TGCAGTGCTAGTAACAAGATTAATTCACCCCTCCACTTT
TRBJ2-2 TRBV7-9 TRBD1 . CASSLDRGPNTGELFF TGTGCCAGCAGCTTAGACAGGGGTCCGAACACCGGGGAGCTGTTTTTT
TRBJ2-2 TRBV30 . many CAWSVRRMNTGELFF TGTGCCTGGAGTGTACGGCGGATGAACACCGGGGAGCTGTTTTTT
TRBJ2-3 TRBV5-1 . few CASSWVDSSTDTQYF TGCGCCAGCAGCTGGGTTGACTCTAGCACAGATACGCAGTATTTT
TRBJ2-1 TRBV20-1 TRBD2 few CSARDVLAGGNEQFF TGCAGTGCTAGAGATGTCCTAGCGGGAGGGAATGAGCAGTTCTTC
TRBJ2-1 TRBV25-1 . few CASSEFIAGPYNEQFF TGTGCCAGCAGTGAATTTATCGCGGGACCCTACAATGAGCAGTTCTTC
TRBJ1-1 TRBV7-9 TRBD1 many CASSHLDRALTEAFF TGTGCCAGCAGCCATTTGGACAGGGCACTCACTGAAGCTTTCTTT
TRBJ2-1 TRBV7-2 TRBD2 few CASSLRGTSGSYEQFF TGTGCCAGCAGCTTACGCGGGACTAGCGGGAGCTATGAGCAGTTCTTC
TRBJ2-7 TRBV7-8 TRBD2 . CASSPATSGYEQYF TGTGCCAGCAGCCCCGCGACTAGCGGGTACGAGCAGTACTTC
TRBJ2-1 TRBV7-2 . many CASSLAYNEQFF TGCGCCAGCAGCTTGGCGTACAATGAGCAGTTCTTC